This T cell receptor beta chain emerged from a study of OX40 agonist ivuxolimab in advanced cancers. J lost 1 base, V lost 0 bases, and 0 bases had no gene match. The CDR3 sequence is 14 residues long. Germline lookup yields CDR1 GTSNPN and CDR2 SVGIG (reference sequence). Produced via immunoSEQ multiplex PCR; TCRdb's table is partial and in-frame only. Altogether fewer than 25,000 clones are present, 85% being singletons, with the ten largest covering under 45%. This clone appeared once. Sequenced material: CD4+ or CD8+ T cells sorted from blood, taken in a trial of the OX40 agonist ivuxolimab. The genes are TRBV30 and TRBJ2-7; TRBD2 agrees at 10 bases. This sequence was found in an adult with an advanced solid tumor such as melanoma, head and neck, liver or kidney cancer. The CDR3 region is CAWSVSGGSYEQYF. In DNA form, the CDR3 reads TGTGCCTGGAGTGTTAGCGGGGGGTCCTACGAGCAGTACTTC.